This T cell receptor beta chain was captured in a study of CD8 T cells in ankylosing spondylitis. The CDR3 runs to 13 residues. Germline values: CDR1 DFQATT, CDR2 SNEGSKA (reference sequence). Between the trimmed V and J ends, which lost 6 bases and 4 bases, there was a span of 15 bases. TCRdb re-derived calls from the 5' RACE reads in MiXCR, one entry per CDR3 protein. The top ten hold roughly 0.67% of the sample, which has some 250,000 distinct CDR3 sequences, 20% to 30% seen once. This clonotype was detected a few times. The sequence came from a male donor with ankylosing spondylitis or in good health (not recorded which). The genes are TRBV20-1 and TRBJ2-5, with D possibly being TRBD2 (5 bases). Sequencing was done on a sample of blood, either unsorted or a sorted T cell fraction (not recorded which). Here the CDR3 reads CSAAGGLGETQYF. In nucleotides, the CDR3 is TGCAGTGCCGCAGGAGGACTGGGAGAGACCCAGTACTTC.